This T cell receptor beta chain is from a study of blood T cell repertoires in COVID-19. Study-wide background: The cDNA or gDNA used as material had been derived from T cells, B-cell-depleted T cells, or PBMCs.

Original analysis: Quantification of nucleated cells was approximated via reference gene primer amplification. Using immunoSEQ multiplex PCR, the repertoire was profiled, and TCRdb retains in-frame clones only, with some absent. The DNA was the basis for D and trimming; V, J and clone size are from that table. The repertoire holds under 200,000 clones, with approximately 89% as singletons. CDR3 length: 14 residues. The J segment lost 5 bases and the V segment lost 2 bases, leaving 2 bases of the junction unmatched. Germline CDR1 SGHDT, CDR2 YYEEEE. Material: PBMCs or T cells enriched from blood (not recorded which). The rearrangement uses TRBV5-6 and TRBJ1-5; 9 bases match TRBD1. The TCR was taken from a woman in her late teens or twenties who had recovered from COVID-19. The CDR3 spells CASSFGQGYQPQHF. CDR3 coding DNA: TGTGCCAGCAGCTTCGGACAGGGGTATCAGCCCCAGCATTTT.